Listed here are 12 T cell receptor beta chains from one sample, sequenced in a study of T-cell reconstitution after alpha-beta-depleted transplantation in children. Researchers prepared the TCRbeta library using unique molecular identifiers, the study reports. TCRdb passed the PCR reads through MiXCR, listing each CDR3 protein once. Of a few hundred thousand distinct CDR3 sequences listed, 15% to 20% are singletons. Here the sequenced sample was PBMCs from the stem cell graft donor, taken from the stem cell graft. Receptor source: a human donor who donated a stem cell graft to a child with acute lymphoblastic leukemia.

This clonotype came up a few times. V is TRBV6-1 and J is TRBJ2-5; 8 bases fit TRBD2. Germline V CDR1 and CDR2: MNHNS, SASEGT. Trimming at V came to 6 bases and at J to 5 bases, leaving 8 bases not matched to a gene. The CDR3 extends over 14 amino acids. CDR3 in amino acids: CASSPAGATETQYF. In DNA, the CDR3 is TGTGCCAGCAGCCCAGCGGGAGCCACCGAGACCCAGTACTTC.

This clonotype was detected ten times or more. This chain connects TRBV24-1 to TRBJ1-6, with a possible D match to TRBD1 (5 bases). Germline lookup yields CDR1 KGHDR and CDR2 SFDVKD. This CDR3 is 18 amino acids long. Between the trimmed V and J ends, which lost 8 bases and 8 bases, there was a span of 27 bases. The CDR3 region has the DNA TGTGCCACCACTCCTCTCCGGGACGGCCGAATGAGGGATTCACCCCTCCACTTT. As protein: CATTPLRDGRMRDSPLHF.

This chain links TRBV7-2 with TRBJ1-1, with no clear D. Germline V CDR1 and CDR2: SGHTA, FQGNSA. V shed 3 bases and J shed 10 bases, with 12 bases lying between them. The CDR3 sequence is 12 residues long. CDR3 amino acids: CASSFRGIGAFF. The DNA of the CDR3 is TGTGCCAGCAGCTTTAGAGGTATTGGAGCTTTCTTT.

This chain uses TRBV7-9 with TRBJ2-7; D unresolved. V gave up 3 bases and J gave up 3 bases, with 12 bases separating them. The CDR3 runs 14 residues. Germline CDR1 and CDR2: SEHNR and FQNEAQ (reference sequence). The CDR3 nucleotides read TGTGCCAGCAGCTTGGATCGGTTCTACTACGAGCAGTACTTC. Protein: CASSLDRFYYEQYF. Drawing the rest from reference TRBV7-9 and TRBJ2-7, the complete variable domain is DTGVSQNPRHKITKRGQNVTFRCDPISEHNRLYWYRQTLGQGPEFLTYFQNEAQLEKSRLLSDRFSAERPKGSFSTLEIQRTEQGDSAMYLCASSLDRFYYEQYFGPGTRLTVT.

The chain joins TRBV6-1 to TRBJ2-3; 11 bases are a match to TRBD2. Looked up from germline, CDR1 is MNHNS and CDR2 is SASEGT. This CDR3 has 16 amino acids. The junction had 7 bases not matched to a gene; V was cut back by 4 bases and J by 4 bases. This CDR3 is CASSGKLAGVADTQYF. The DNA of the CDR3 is TGTGCCAGCAGTGGAAAACTAGCGGGAGTGGCAGATACGCAGTATTTT.

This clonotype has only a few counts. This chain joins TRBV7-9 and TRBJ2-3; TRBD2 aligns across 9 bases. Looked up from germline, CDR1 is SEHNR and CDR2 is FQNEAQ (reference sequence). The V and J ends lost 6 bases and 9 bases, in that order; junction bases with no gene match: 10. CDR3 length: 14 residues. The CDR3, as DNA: TGTGCCAGCAGTCTTGAGGGTAGCGGGAGAACGCAGTATTTT. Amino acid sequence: CASSLEGSGRTQYF.

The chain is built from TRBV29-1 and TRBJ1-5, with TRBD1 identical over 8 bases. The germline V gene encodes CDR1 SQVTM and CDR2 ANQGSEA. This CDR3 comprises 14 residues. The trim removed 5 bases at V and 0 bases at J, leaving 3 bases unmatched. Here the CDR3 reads CSVPGQDSNQPQHF. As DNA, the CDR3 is TGCAGCGTTCCGGGACAGGATAGCAATCAGCCCCAGCATTTT.

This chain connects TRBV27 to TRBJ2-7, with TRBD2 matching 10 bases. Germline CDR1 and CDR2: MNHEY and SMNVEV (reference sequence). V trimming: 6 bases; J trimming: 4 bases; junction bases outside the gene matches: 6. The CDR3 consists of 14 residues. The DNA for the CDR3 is TGTGCCAGCAGCTCGGGACTAGCGAAATACGAGCAGTACTTC. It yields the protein CASSSGLAKYEQYF.

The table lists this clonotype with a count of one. The CDR3 DNA reads TGTGCCAGCAGCTCTCTCTCAGCGGTTCCATACAATGAGCAGTTCTTC. Amino acid sequence: CASSSLSAVPYNEQFF. The rearrangement links TRBV7-9 to TRBJ2-1; D is possibly TRBD2 (5 bases). CDR3 size: 16 residues. Germline V gene lookup returns CDR1 SEHNR and CDR2 FQNEAQ (reference sequence). V lost 4 bases and J 4 bases, leaving 17 bases between the germline ends.

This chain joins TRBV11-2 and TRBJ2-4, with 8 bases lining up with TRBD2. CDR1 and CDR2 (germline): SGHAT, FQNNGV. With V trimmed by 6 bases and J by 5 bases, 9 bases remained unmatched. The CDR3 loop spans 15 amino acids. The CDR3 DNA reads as TGTGCCAGCAGTAGGGGACTAGTCTACGAAAACATTCAGTACTTC. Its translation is CASSRGLVYENIQYF.

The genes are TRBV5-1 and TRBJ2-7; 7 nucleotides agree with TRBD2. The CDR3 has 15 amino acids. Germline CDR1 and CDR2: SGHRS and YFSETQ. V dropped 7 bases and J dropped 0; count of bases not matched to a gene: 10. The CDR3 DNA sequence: TGCGCCAGCGGGAGCTTAGCGGGCAGCTCCTACGAGCAGTACTTC. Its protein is CASGSLAGSSYEQYF.

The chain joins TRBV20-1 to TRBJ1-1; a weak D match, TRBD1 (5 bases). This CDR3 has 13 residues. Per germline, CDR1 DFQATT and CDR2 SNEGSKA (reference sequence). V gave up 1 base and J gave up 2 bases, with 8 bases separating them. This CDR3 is CSARVRVNTEAFF. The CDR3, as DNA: TGCAGTGCTAGAGTCAGGGTAAACACTGAAGCTTTCTTT.